The TCR beta chain under discussion was sequenced for a study of T-cell reconstitution after alpha-beta-depleted transplantation in children. Study results and caveats: At one year after transplant, newly produced T cells mostly accounted for T-cell counts and diversity. Recipient T cells and thymic progenitors that survived gave rise to the high TCRbeta diversity observed at day 60 in some patients. Several hundred expanded graft clones reportedly gave rise to the alpha-beta T cells present about two months after transplant.

Remarks on this clonotype: Its antigen remains unknown.

It was with unique molecular identifiers that the TCRbeta library was prepared. TCRdb reprocessed the PCR reads with MiXCR, giving one entry per CDR3 protein. Among approximately 500,000 distinct CDR3 sequences listed, 10% to 13% were seen once. This clonotype was sampled from a child younger than 10 with inherited bone marrow failure, due to receive a stem cell transplant. Sequencing used PBMCs, obtained before TCRalphabeta/CD19-depleted stem cell transplant.

The CDR3 loop is CAWREGAGNTIYF. CDR3 DNA: TGTGCCTGGAGAGAGGGAGCTGGAAACACCATATATTTT. V is TRBV30 and J is TRBJ1-3; D unresolved. CDR3 length: 13 residues. V was clipped by 3 bases and J by 2 bases, with 8 bases between them. From germline, CDR1 is GTSNPN and CDR2 SVGIG (reference sequence).